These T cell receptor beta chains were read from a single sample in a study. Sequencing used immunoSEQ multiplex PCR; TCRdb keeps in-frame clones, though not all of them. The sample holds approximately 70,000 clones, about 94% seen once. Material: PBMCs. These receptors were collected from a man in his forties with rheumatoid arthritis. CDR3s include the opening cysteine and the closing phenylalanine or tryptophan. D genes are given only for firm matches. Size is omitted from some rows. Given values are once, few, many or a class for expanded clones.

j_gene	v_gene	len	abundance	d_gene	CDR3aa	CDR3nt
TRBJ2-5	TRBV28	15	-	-	CASRGGGGVKETQYF	TGTGCCAGCAGGGGGGGAGGCGGAGTGAAGGAGACCCAGTACTTC
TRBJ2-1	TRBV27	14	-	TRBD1	CASSWGTGGFEQFF	TGTGCCAGCAGTTGGGGGACAGGGGGCTTTGAGCAGTTCTTC
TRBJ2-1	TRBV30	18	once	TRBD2	CAWSGTYFSGRARNEQFF	TGTGCCTGGAGTGGTACTTACTTTAGCGGGAGGGCCCGGAATGAGCAGTTCTTC
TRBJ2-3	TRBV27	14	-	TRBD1	CASSWGTGADTQYF	TGTGCCAGCAGTTGGGGGACAGGGGCAGATACGCAGTATTTT
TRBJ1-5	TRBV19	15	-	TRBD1	CASTQTGGLSQPQHF	TGTGCCAGTACCCAGACAGGGGGGCTCAGTCAGCCCCAGCATTTT
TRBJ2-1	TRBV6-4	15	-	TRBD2	CASSDSSGGANEQFF	TGTGCCAGCAGTGACTCGAGCGGGGGGGCCAATGAGCAGTTCTTC
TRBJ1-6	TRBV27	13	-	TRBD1	CASRDRASSPLHF	TGTGCCAGCCGGGACAGGGCCTCTTCACCCCTCCACTTT
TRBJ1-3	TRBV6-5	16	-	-	CASSYGDVGSGNTIYF	TGTGCCAGCAGTTACGGGGACGTAGGGTCTGGAAACACCATATATTTT
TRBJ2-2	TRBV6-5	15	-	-	CASSYSTGFAGELFF	TGTGCCAGCAGTTACTCTACAGGGTTCGCCGGGGAGCTGTTTTTT
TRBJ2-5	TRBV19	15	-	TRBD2	CASSIGAGGQETQYF	TGTGCCAGTAGTATAGGAGCGGGAGGCCAAGAGACCCAGTACTTC
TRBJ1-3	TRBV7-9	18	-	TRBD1	CASSTFLAGGFSGNTIYF	TGTGCCAGCAGTACTTTTTTGGCAGGGGGCTTTTCTGGAAACACCATATATTTT
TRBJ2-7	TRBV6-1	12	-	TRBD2	CASSEAGGLSYF	TGTGCCAGCAGTGAAGCTGGGGGACTATCGTACTTC
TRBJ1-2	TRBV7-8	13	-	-	CASSNPGVYGYTF	TGTGCCAGCAGCAACCCAGGGGTCTATGGCTACACCTTC
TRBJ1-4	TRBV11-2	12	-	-	CASKGTNEKLFF	TGTGCCAGCAAGGGGACTAATGAAAAACTGTTTTTT
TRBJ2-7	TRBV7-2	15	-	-	CASSLAVEVSYEQYF	TGTGCCAGCAGCTTAGCGGTGGAGGTATCCTACGAGCAGTACTTC
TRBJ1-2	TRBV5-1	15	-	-	CASSLALIETGGYTF	TGCGCCAGCAGCCTCGCCCTGATAGAAACGGGCGGCTACACCTTC
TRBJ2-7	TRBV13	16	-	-	CASSPAQGGGNNEQYF	TGTGCCAGCAGCCCAGCGCAAGGGGGGGGAAACAACGAGCAGTACTTC
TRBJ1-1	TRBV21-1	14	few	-	CAAGRTGGGTEAFF	TGTGCCGCCGGCAGGACAGGGGGAGGCACTGAAGCTTTCTTT
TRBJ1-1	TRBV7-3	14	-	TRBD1	CASSARTGNTEAFF	TGTGCCAGCAGCGCCCGGACAGGGAACACTGAAGCTTTCTTT
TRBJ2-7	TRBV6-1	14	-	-	CASSEGPRSYEQYF	TGTGCCAGCAGTGAAGGACCGAGATCCTACGAGCAGTACTTC
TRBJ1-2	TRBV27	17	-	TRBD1	CASSLHRTGGTLYGYTF	TGTGCCAGCAGTTTGCATAGGACAGGGGGTACGCTCTATGGCTACACCTTC
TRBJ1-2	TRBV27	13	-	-	CASSLGGNYGYTF	TGTGCCAGCAGTTTAGGAGGGAACTATGGCTACACCTTC
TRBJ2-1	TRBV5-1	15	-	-	CASSAPKDALNEQFF	TGCGCCAGCAGCGCCCCCAAGGACGCATTGAATGAGCAGTTCTTC
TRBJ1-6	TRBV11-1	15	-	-	CASSPSGGFGSPLHF	TGTGCCAGCAGCCCCTCTGGGGGTTTTGGTTCACCCCTCCACTTT
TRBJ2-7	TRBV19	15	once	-	CASRKGDSAVDEQYF	TGTGCCAGTAGGAAGGGGGACTCAGCCGTAGACGAGCAGTACTTC
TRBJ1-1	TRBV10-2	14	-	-	CASSKRDGNTEAFF	TGCGCCAGCTCAAAAAGGGACGGGAACACTGAAGCTTTCTTT
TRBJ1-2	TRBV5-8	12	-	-	CASSLGLYGYTF	TGTGCCAGCAGCTTGGGGCTCTATGGCTACACCTTC
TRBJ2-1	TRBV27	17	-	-	CASSYGQIPSSYNEQFF	TGTGCCAGCAGTTACGGACAGATTCCGAGCTCCTACAATGAGCAGTTCTTC
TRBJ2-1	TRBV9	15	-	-	CASSATGSLGNEQFF	TGTGCCAGCAGCGCCACGGGGTCGTTAGGCAATGAGCAGTTCTTC
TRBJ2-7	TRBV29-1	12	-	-	CSVGGGGDEQYF	TGCAGCGTTGGAGGAGGGGGTGACGAGCAGTACTTC
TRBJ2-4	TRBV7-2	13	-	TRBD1	CASSGDRKNIQYF	TGTGCCAGCAGCGGGGACAGGAAAAACATTCAGTACTTC
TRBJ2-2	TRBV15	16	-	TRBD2	CATRGVDGRTTGELFF	TGTGCCACCAGGGGGGTCGACGGGAGGACCACCGGGGAGCTGTTTTTT
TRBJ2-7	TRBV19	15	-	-	CASSGWDASSYEQYF	TGTGCCAGTAGTGGATGGGACGCCAGCTCCTACGAGCAGTACTTC
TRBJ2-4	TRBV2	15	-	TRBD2	CASSEGGRAKNIQYF	TGTGCCAGCAGTGAAGGCGGGAGGGCCAAAAACATTCAGTACTTC
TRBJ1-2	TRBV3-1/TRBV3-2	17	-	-	CASSQLSPGRMNYGYTF	TGTGCCAGCAGCCAGTTAAGTCCCGGACGTATGAACTATGGCTACACCTTC
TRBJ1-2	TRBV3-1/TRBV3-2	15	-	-	CASSHLRLGGYGYTF	TGTGCCAGCAGTCACTTAAGACTCGGAGGGTATGGCTACACCTTC
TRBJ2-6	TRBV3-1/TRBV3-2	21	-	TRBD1	CASSQKVLFGQALSGANVLTF	TGTGCCAGCAGCCAAAAGGTGTTATTCGGACAGGCGCTCTCTGGGGCCAACGTCCTGACTTTC
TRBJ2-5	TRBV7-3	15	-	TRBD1	CASSTRQGGKETQYF	TGTGCCAGCAGCACCCGACAGGGGGGAAAAGAGACCCAGTACTTC
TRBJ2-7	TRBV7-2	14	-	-	CASSRGASSYEQYF	TGTGCCAGCAGTCGGGGGGCCAGTTCCTACGAGCAGTACTTC
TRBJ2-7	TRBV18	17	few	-	CASSPPKGGPTSYEQYF	TGTGCCAGCTCACCACCAAAGGGCGGCCCAACCTCCTACGAGCAGTACTTC
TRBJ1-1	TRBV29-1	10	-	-	CSGENTEAFF	TGCAGCGGCGAGAACACTGAAGCTTTCTTT
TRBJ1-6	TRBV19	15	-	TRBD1	CASSRTGGEGSPLHF	TGTGCCAGTAGTCGAACAGGGGGCGAAGGTTCACCCCTCCACTTT
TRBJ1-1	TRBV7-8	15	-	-	CASSLPQGGATEAFF	TGTGCCAGCAGCCTACCCCAGGGAGGGGCCACTGAAGCTTTCTTT
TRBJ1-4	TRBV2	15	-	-	CASSIWTATNEKLFF	TGTGCCAGCAGTATTTGGACAGCAACTAATGAAAAACTGTTTTTT
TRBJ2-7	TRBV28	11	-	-	CASRGLYEQYF	TGTGCCAGCAGGGGACTTTACGAGCAGTACTTC
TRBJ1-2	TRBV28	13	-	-	CASSFMGNYGYTF	TGTGCCAGCAGTTTCATGGGGAACTATGGCTACACCTTC
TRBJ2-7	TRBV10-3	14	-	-	CATQDLASSYEQYF	TGTGCCACCCAAGATTTAGCGTCCTCCTACGAGCAGTACTTC
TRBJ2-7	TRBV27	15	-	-	CASSGIPGRSYEQYF	TGTGCCAGCAGTGGGATCCCGGGACGAAGCTACGAGCAGTACTTC
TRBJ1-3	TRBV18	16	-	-	CASSSDRWSSGNTIYF	TGTGCCAGCTCATCGGACCGTTGGTCCTCTGGAAACACCATATATTTT
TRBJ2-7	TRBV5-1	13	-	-	CASSLAVGYEQYF	TGCGCCAGCAGCTTGGCAGTGGGGTACGAGCAGTACTTC
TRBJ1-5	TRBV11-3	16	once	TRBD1	CASSHRTGHEDQPQHF	TGTGCCAGCAGCCACCGGACAGGGCATGAAGATCAGCCCCAGCATTTT
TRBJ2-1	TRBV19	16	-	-	CASSISSSSSYNEQFF	TGTGCCAGTAGTATCAGCTCCTCAAGCTCCTACAATGAGCAGTTCTTC
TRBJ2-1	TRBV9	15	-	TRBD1	CASSFRDRAYNEQFF	TGTGCCAGCAGCTTCCGGGACAGGGCTTACAATGAGCAGTTCTTC
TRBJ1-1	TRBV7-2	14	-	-	CASSLGGVDTEAFF	TGTGCCAGCAGCCTGGGGGGGGTGGACACTGAAGCTTTCTTT